Described below is a single T cell receptor beta chain sequence and its context. These data are taken from a study of shared clonotypes between healthy human individuals. Clones were read by immunoSEQ multiplex PCR, and TCRdb kept only the in-frame ones, dropping some. The table includes about 2.4 million clones, over 85% detected once. The CDR3 has 15 amino acids. CDR1 SGDLS and CDR2 YYNGEE come from the germline V gene. V was trimmed by 0 bases and J by 2 bases, leaving 8 bases between them. The material sequenced was naive CD4+ T cells sorted from blood. Subset described: CD45RA+ positively selected. This TCR was recovered from a man between 18 and 29 years old in good health. V is TRBV9 and J is TRBJ1-4, with unresolved D. CDR3 DNA: TGTGCCAGCAGCGTAGAGGGTAGGACTAATGAAAAACTGTTTTTT. It is translated as CASSVEGRTNEKLFF.